The next 14 T cell receptor beta chains were all read from a single sample in a study of blood T cell repertoires in COVID-19. Sequencing was performed with immunoSEQ multiplex PCR; in TCRdb, only in-frame clones are kept and a portion is missing. The table lists 60,000 to 75,000 clones, approximately 90% of them singletons. Source material: peripheral blood. The receptors were gathered from a human donor in a cohort sampled during active COVID-19.

V gene TRBV5-1 combines with J gene TRBJ2-5, with 9 bases aligning to TRBD1. The V gene's germline CDR1 is SGHRS and CDR2 YFSETQ. The CDR3 has 16 amino acids. With V trimmed by 3 bases and J by 4 bases, 10 bases remained unmatched. Here the CDR3 DNA reads TGCGCCAGCAGCTGGGGGGACAGGGAAGTTGTAGAGACCCAGTACTTC. Protein product: CASSWGDREVVETQYF.

The V call is TRBV7-8, the J call TRBJ1-5; TRBD1 matches 7 bases. Looked up from germline, CDR1 is SGHVS and CDR2 is FQNEAQ. The CDR3 consists of 15 residues. With 1 base clipped from V and 7 bases from J, the junction kept 7 bases outside the gene matches. The CDR3 DNA reads as TGTGCCAGCAGCTTAGGGACAGGAATCAGGCAGCCCCAGCATTTT. Its translation: CASSLGTGIRQPQHF.

The chain uses TRBV6-5 and TRBJ1-1; TRBD1 might be the D (5 bases). CDR1 and CDR2 (germline): MNHEY, SVGAGI. Trimming left V 0 bases short and J 4 bases short, with 12 bases between. This CDR3 comprises 15 residues. The CDR3 is CASSYSSAGITEAFF. CDR3 bases: TGTGCCAGCAGTTACTCGAGCGCAGGGATCACTGAAGCTTTCTTT.

The V and J genes are TRBV6-2 or TRBV6-3 and TRBJ1-5; D gene ambiguous. CDR3 length: 15 residues. Germline V gene sequence: CDR1 MNHEY, CDR2 SVGEGT. V lost 5 bases, J lost 0 bases, and 11 bases lay in between. This CDR3 is CASSTGTSSNQPQHF. The CDR3 coding sequence is TGTGCCAGCAGTACGGGTACCAGTAGCAATCAGCCCCAGCATTTT.

This chain uses TRBV9 with TRBJ2-2, with D tentatively TRBD2 (5 bases). Trimming shortened V by 0 bases and J by 2 bases, and 11 bases separated the two germline ends. The germline gives CDR1 SGDLS, CDR2 YYNGEE. The CDR3 contains 16 residues. The CDR3 region has the DNA TGTGCCAGCAGCGTAGGGGCTAGCACCAACACCGGGGAGCTGTTTTTT. Protein: CASSVGASTNTGELFF.

The chain uses TRBV7-2 and TRBJ2-7; D is perhaps TRBD2 (6 bases). V was shortened by 3 bases and J by 0 bases, with 9 bases between the two germline ends. Germline lookup yields CDR1 SGHTA and CDR2 FQGNSA. CDR3 length: 14 residues. The CDR3 DNA reads TGTGCCAGCAGCTTCGGCGGGGCCTCCTACGAGCAGTACTTC. It encodes CASSFGGASYEQYF.

The rearrangement uses TRBV4-1 and TRBJ2-3; D call uncertain. Between the trimmed V and J ends, which lost 0 bases and 3 bases, there was a span of 13 bases. The germline gives CDR1 MGHRA, CDR2 YSYEKL. This CDR3 spans 16 amino acids. Here the CDR3 reads CASSQDYPLETDTQYF. CDR3 DNA sequence: TGCGCCAGCAGCCAAGACTACCCCTTGGAGACAGATACGCAGTATTTT.

Note on this clone: The identical CDR3 is also encoded by other nucleotide sequences in the sample. This sequence joins TRBV5-6 and TRBJ1-2; D gene uncertain. The ends were cut back, 0 bases at V and 2 bases at J, with 8 bases in the middle. CDR3 length equals 14 residues. Germline-derived CDR1 and CDR2 are SGHDT and YYEEEE. CDR3 nucleotide sequence: TGTGCCAGCAGCTTGGGGACGGGAAACTATGGCTACACCTTC. This translates into CASSLGTGNYGYTF.

This rearrangement joins TRBV6-2 or TRBV6-3 to TRBJ2-1; 10 positions match TRBD1. Germline V CDR1 and CDR2: MNHEY, SVGEGT. J gave up 8 bases and V 5 bases, and 3 bases lay outside the gene matches. This CDR3 has 13 residues. In DNA form, the CDR3 reads TGTGCCAGCAGTGGGGACAGGGGATATGAGCAGTTCTTC. Residues: CASSGDRGYEQFF.

The rearrangement uses TRBV5-1 and TRBJ2-7; possibly TRBD2 for D (5 bases). Deletions cut 1 base from V and 6 bases from J, with 14 bases between. Germline V CDR1 and CDR2: SGHRS, YFSETQ. The CDR3 runs 14 residues. Here the CDR3 reads CASSLPSSNVEQYF. The CDR3 bases are TGCGCCAGCAGCTTGCCTAGCTCAAATGTCGAGCAGTACTTC.

The V and J genes are TRBV19 and TRBJ1-5, with TRBD1 identical over 10 bases. The CDR3 is made up of 15 amino acids. Looked up from germline, CDR1 is LNHDA and CDR2 is SQIVND (reference sequence). V gave up 4 bases and J gave up 7 bases; unmatched junction bases: 7. The CDR3 nucleotides read TGTGCCAGTAGTACCGGGACAGGGGTAGGGCAGCCCCAGCATTTT. The encoded protein is CASSTGTGVGQPQHF.

This chain connects TRBV19 to TRBJ2-1; possible D gene TRBD2, 6 bases. The V gene lost 2 bases and the J gene lost 7 bases, with 12 bases spanning the gap. The germline V gene has CDR1 LNHDA and CDR2 SQIVND (reference sequence). This CDR3 spans 14 amino acids. Written as DNA, the CDR3 is TGTGCCAGTAGTATAAGTCGGGGGAGAAATGAGCAGTTCTTC. The encoded protein is CASSISRGRNEQFF.

The V and J genes are TRBV18 and TRBJ1-1, with 7 bases aligning to TRBD1. The germline CDR1 and CDR2 sequences are KGHSH and LQKENI. There are 16 residues in the CDR3. The J segment lost 0 bases and the V segment lost 1 base, leaving 5 bases of the junction unmatched. The CDR3 protein is CASSPQGAGMNTEAFF. The CDR3 DNA follows: TGTGCCAGCTCACCACAGGGGGCCGGGATGAACACTGAAGCTTTCTTT.

The chain combines TRBV18 with TRBJ2-3; TRBD2 agrees at 10 bases. The junction had 2 bases not matched to a gene; V was cut back by 6 bases and J by 2 bases. Germline V gives CDR1 KGHSH, CDR2 LQKENI. The CDR3 totals 14 residues. CDR3: CASSSGGTTDTQYF. Here the CDR3 DNA reads TGTGCCAGCTCTAGCGGGGGGACCACAGATACGCAGTATTTT.